This T cell receptor beta chain was sequenced during a study of blood T cell repertoires in COVID-19. Germline loops: CDR1 SGHTA, CDR2 FQGTGA. Trimming removed 6 bases from V and 4 bases from J, with 12 bases in between. The CDR3 runs to 13 residues. Cohort 3 recovery required two negative PCRs, clearance, or symptom resolution. Generated by immunoSEQ multiplex PCR, the TCRdb table keeps only in-frame clones and is missing some. The sample consists of about 200,000 clones, about 80% of them appearing once. This clone was counted a single time. The source material was PBMCs or T cells enriched from blood (not recorded which). The receptor was isolated from a man between 40 and 49 years old who had recovered from COVID-19. The gene calls are TRBV7-3 and TRBJ1-1, with a possible D match to TRBD1 (6 bases). CDR3 region: CASSRPGVTEAFF. CDR3 DNA sequence: TGTGCCAGCAGTCGCCCAGGGGTCACTGAAGCTTTCTTT.